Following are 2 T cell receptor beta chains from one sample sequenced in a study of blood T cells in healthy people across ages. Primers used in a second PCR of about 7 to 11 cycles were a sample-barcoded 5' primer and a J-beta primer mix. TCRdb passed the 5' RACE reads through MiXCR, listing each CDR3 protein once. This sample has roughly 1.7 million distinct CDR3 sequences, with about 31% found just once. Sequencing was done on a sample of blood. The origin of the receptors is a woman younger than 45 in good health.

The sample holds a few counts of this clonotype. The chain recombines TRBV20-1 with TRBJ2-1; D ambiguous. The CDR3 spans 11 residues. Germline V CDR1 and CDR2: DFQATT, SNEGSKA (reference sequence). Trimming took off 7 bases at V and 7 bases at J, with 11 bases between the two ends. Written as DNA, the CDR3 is TGCAGTGGGGTACAAGGTAATGAGCAGTTCTTC. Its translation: CSGVQGNEQFF.

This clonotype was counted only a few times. The CDR3 DNA reads TGTGCCAGCAACCGATACTCCTACGAGCAGTACTTC. It translates to CASNRYSYEQYF. The V and J genes are TRBV28 and TRBJ2-7, with D uncertain. Germline V CDR1 and CDR2: MDHEN, SYDVKM. V dropped 7 bases and J dropped 0 bases, with 7 bases sitting between them. The CDR3 runs 12 residues.